This T cell receptor (beta chain) was profiled in a study of cytomegalovirus exposure and HLA in healthy donors. General study findings and limits: Common viral pathogens (according to a later analysis) appeared linked to several of the most significant clusters. A few V segments could not be told apart, such as TRBV6-2 and TRBV6-3, and were left out.

This clone was seen a handful of times. Antigen: not known. The CDR3 extends over 14 amino acids. The germline V gene has CDR1 MNHNY and CDR2 SVGAGI (reference sequence). Trimming removed 4 bases from V and 7 bases from J, with 17 bases in between. The PCR employed 60 Vbeta primers together with 13 Jbeta primers. Produced via immunoSEQ multiplex PCR; TCRdb's table is partial and in-frame only. Altogether 87,000 or so clones are present, less than 10% being singletons, with the ten largest covering about 2.3%. The chain combines TRBV6-6 with TRBJ2-7; D possibly corresponds to TRBD1 (6 bases). The origin of this receptor is a middle-aged man in good health and CMV-seronegative. The sample consisted of PBMCs. This CDR3 is CASSLIGSQGEQYF. CDR3 DNA: TGTGCCAGCAGTTTAATCGGGTCCCAGGGGGAGCAGTACTTC.